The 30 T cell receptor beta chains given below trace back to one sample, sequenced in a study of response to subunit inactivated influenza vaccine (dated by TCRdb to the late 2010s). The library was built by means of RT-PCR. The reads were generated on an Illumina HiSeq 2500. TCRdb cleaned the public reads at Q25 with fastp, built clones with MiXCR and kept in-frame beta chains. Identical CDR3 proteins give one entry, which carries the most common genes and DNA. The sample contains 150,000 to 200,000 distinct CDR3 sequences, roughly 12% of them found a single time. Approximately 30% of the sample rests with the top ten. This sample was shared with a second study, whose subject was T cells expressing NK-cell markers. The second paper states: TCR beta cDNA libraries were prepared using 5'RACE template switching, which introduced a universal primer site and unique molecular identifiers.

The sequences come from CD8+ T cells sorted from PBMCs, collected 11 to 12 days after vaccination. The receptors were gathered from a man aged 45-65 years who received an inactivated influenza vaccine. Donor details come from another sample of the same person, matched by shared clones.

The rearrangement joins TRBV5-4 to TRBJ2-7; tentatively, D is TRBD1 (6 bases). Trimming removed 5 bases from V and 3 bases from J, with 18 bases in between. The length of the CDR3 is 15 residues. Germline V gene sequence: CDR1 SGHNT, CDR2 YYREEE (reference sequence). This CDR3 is CASSFFRGSYYEQYF. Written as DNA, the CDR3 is TGTGCCAGCAGTTTTTTCAGGGGATCGTACTACGAGCAGTACTTC. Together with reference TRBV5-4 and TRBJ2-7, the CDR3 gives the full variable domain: ETGVTQSPTHLIKTRGQQVTLRCSSQSGHNTVSWYQQALGQGPQFIFQYYREEENGRGNFPPRFSGLQFPNYSSELNVNALELDDSALYLCASSFFRGSYYEQYFGPGTRLTVT.

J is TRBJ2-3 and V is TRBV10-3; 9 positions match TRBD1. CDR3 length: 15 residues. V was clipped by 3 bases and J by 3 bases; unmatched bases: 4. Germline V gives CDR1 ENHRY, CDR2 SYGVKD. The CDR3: CAISEGTGRTDTQYF. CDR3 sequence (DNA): TGTGCCATCAGTGAAGGGACAGGGAGGACAGATACGCAGTATTTT.

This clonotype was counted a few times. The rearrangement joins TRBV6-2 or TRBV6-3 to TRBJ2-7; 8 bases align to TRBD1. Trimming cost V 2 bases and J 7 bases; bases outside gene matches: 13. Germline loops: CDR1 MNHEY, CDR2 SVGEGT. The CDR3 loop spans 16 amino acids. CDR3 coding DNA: TGTGCCAGCAGTTACAACCCGGACAGGGACCTCTGGGAGCAGTACTTC. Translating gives CASSYNPDRDLWEQYF.

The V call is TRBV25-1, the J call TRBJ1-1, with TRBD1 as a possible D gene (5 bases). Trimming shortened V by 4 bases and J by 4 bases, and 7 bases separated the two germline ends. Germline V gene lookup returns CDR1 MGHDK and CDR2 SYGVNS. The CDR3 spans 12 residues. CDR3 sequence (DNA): TGTGCCAGCAGTGGAGGGGCCACTGAAGCTTTCTTT. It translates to CASSGGATEAFF.

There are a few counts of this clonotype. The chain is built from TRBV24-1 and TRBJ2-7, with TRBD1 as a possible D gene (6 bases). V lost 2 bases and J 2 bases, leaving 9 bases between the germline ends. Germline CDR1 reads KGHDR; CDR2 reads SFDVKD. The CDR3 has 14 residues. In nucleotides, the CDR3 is TGTGCCACCAGTGATTCAACAGGGCCCTACGAGCAGTACTTC. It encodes CATSDSTGPYEQYF.

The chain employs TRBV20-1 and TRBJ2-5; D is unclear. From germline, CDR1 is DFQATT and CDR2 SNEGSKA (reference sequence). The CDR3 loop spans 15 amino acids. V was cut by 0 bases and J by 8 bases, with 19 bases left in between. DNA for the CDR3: TGCAGTGCTAGAGACCCCGAACAGTTCCTGGACACCCAGTACTTC. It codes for CSARDPEQFLDTQYF.

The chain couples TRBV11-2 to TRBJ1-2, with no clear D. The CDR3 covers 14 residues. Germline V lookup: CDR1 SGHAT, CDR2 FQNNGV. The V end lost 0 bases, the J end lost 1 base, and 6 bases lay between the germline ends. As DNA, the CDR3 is TGTGCCAGCAGCTTAGAAGTCAGTAACTATGGCTACACCTTC. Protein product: CASSLEVSNYGYTF. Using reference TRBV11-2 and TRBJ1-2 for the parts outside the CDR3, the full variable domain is EAGVAQSPRYKIIEKRQSVAFWCNPISGHATLYWYQQILGQGPKLLIQFQNNGVVDDSQLPKDRFSAERLKGVDSTLKIQPAKLEDSAVYLCASSLEVSNYGYTFGSGTRLTVV.

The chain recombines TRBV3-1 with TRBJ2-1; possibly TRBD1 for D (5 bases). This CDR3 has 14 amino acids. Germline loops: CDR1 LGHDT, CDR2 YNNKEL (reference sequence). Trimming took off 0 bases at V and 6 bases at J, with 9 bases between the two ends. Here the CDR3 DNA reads TGTGCCAGCAGCCAAGACTTTAGGGGCAATGAGCAGTTCTTC. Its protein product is CASSQDFRGNEQFF.

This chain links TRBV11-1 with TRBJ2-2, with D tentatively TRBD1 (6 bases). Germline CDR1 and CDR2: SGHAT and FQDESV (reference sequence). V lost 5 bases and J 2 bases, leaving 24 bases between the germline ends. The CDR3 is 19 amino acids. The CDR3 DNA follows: TGTGCCAGCAGCCCAGAATCTCCGTTCGGACAGAGCAACACCGGGGAGCTGTTTTTT. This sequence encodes CASSPESPFGQSNTGELFF.

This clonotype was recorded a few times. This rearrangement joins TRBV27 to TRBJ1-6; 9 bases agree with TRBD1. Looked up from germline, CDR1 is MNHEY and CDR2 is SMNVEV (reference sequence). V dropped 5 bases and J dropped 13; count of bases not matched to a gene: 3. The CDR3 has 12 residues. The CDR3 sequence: CASSRGTGPLHF. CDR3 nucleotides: TGTGCCAGCAGTCGCGGGACAGGGCCCCTCCACTTT.

The CDR3: CASSQDVEQINNSPLHF. The CDR3 coding sequence is TGCGCCAGCAGCCAAGATGTTGAACAGATAAATAATTCACCCCTCCACTTT. This chain uses TRBV4-3 with TRBJ1-6; D unresolved. CDR1 and CDR2 (germline): LGHNA, YSLEER. This CDR3 has 17 amino acids. V gave up 0 bases and J gave up 5 bases, with 14 bases separating them.

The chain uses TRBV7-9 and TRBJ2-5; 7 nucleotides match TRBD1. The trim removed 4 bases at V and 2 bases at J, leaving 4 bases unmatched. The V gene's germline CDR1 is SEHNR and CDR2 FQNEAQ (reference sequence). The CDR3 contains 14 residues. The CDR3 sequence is CASSSMGQQETQYF. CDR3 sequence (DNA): TGTGCCAGCAGCTCGATGGGACAGCAAGAGACCCAGTACTTC.

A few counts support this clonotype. The CDR3 nucleotides read TGTGCCAGCAGCGGGGGACTAGCCAAAAACATTCAGTACTTC. Protein sequence: CASSGGLAKNIQYF. The J gene is TRBJ2-4, the V gene TRBV9; possibly TRBD2 for D (6 bases). Germline assignment: CDR1 SGDLS and CDR2 YYNGEE. The CDR3 is 14 residues long. V lost 3 bases, J lost 0 bases, and 7 bases lay in between.

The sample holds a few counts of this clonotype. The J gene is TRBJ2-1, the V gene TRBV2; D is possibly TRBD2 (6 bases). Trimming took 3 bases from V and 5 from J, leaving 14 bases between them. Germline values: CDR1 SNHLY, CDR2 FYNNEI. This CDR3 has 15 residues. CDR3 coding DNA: TGTGCCAGCAGTGATCCGGGGGTTTGGCACAATGAGCAGTTCTTC. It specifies CASSDPGVWHNEQFF.

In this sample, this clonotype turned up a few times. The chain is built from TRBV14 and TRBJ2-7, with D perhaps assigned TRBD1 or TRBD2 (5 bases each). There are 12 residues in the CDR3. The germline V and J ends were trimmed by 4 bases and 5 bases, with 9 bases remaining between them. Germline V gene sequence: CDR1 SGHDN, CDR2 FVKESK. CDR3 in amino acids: CASSLGTDEQYF. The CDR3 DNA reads TGTGCCAGCAGCCTCGGGACGGACGAGCAGTACTTC.

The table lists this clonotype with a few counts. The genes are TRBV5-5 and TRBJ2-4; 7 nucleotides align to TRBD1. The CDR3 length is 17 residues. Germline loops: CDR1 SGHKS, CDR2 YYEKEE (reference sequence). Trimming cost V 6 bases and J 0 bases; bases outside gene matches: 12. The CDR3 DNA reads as TGTGCCAGCATCAAATTTGAGTGGGACAGAGCCAAAAACATTCAGTACTTC. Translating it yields CASIKFEWDRAKNIQYF.

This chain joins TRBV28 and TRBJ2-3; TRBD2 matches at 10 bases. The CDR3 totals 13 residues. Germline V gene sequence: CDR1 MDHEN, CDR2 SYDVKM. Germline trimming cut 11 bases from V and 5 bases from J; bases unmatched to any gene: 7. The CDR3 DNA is TGTGCCGGTAGCGGGGGGAGAAGAGATACGCAGTATTTT. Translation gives CAGSGGRRDTQYF. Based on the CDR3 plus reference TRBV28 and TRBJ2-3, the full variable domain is DVKVTQSSRYLVKRTGEKVFLECVQDMDHENMFWYRQDPGLGLRLIYFSYDVKMKEKGDIPEGYSVSREKKERFSLILESASTNQTSMYLCAGSGGRRDTQYFGPGTRLTVL.

The CDR3 DNA sequence: TGTGCCAGCAGCTTAGCTAAACTAGCGGTAACCTACAATGAGCAGTTCTTC. Its translation: CASSLAKLAVTYNEQFF. The chain joins TRBV7-9 to TRBJ2-1, with 8 nucleotides matching TRBD2. Germline V gives CDR1 SEHNR, CDR2 FQNEAQ (reference sequence). The CDR3 totals 17 residues. Losses at the gene ends were 0 bases for V and 2 bases for J; bases not matched to a gene: 6.

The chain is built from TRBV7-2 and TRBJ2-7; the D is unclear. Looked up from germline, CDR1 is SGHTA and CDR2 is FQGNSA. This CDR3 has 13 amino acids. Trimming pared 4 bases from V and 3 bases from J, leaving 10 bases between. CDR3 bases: TGTGCCAGCAGCTCCCCGTGGGGCTACGAGCAGTACTTC. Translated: CASSSPWGYEQYF. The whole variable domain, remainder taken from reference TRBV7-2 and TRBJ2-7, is GAGVSQSPSNKVTEKGKDVELRCDPISGHTALYWYRQSLGQGLEFLIYFQGNSAPDKSGLPSDRFSAERTGGSVSTLTIQRTQQEDSAVYLCASSSPWGYEQYFGPGTRLTVT.

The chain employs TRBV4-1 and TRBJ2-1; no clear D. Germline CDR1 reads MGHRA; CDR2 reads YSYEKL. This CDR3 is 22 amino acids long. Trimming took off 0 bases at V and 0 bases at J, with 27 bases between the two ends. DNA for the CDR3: TGCGCCAGCAGCCAAGATTTTCGGGTCGTGCCCCTTGGAATCATCTCCTACAATGAGCAGTTCTTC. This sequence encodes CASSQDFRVVPLGIISYNEQFF.

The CDR3 sequence: CASSYYIYEQYF. Here the CDR3 DNA reads TGTGCCAGCAGTTACTATATCTACGAGCAGTACTTC. The chain is built from TRBV6-2 or TRBV6-3 and TRBJ2-7; no clear D. This CDR3 has 12 amino acids. The V and J ends lost 1 base and 3 bases respectively, with 4 bases between them. The germline V gene has CDR1 MNHEY and CDR2 SVGEGT.

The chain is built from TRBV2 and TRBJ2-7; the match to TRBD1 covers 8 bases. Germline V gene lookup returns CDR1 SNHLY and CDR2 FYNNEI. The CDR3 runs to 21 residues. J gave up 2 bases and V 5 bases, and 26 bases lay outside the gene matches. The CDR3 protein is CASSKLGNPGSYRDRPYEQYF. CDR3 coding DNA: TGTGCCAGCAGTAAGCTAGGGAATCCTGGGAGTTACCGGGACAGGCCCTACGAGCAGTACTTC. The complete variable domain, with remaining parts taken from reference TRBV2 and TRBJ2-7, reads EPEVTQTPSHQVTQMGQEVILRCVPISNHLYFYWYRQILGQKVEFLVSFYNNEISEKSEIFDDQFSVERPDGSNFTLKIRSTKLEDSAMYFCASSKLGNPGSYRDRPYEQYFGPGTRLTVT.

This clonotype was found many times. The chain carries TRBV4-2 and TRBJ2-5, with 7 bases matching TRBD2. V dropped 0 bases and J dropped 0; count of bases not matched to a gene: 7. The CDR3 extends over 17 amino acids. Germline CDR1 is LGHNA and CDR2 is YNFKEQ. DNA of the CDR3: TGTGCCAGCAGCCAAGATGGGTGGCGGGAGTACCAAGAGACCCAGTACTTC. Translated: CASSQDGWREYQETQYF.

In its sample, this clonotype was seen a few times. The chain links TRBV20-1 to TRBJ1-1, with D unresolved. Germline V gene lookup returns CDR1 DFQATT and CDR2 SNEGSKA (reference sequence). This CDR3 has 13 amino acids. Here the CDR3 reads CSASQAMNTEAFF. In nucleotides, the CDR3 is TGCAGCGCTTCTCAGGCCATGAACACTGAAGCTTTCTTT.

The CDR3 reads CASSQHFYEQYF. DNA for the CDR3: TGTGCCAGCAGCCAACACTTCTACGAGCAGTACTTC. This sequence joins TRBV6-2 or TRBV6-3 and TRBJ2-7, with D unclear. The V gene's germline CDR1 is MNHEY and CDR2 SVGEGT. V was pared by 6 bases and J by 3 bases, with 9 bases between. The CDR3 is made up of 12 amino acids.

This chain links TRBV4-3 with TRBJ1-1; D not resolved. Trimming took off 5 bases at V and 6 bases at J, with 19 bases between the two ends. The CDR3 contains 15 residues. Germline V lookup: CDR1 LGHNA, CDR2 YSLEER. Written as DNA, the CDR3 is TGCGCCAGCAGCTTCGGCCCAGGTCTGGGTTCTGAAGCTTTCTTT. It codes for CASSFGPGLGSEAFF.

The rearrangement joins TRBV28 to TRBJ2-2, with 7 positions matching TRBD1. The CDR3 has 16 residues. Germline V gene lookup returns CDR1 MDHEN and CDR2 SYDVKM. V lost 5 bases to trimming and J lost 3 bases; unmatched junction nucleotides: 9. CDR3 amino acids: CASSPPTGFDTGELFF. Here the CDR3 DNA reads TGTGCCAGCAGTCCCCCGACAGGGTTCGACACCGGGGAGCTGTTTTTT.

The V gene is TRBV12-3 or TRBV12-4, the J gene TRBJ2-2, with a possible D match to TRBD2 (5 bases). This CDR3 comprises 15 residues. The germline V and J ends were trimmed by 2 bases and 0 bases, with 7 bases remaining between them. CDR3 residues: CASSLWRTNTGELFF. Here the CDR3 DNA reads TGTGCCAGCAGTTTATGGAGGACGAACACCGGGGAGCTGTTTTTT.

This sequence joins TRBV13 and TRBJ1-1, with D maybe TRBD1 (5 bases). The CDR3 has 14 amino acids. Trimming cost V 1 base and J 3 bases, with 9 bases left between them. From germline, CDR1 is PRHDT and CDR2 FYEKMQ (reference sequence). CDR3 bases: TGTGCCAGCAGCTTAGTGCAGGGCGACACTGAAGCTTTCTTT. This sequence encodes CASSLVQGDTEAFF.

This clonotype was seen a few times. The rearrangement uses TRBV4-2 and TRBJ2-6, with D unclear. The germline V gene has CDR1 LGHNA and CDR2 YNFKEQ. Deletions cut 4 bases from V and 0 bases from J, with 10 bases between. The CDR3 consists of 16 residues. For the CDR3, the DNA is TGTGCCAGCAGCCCTGGGTACTTCTCTGGGGCCAACGTCCTGACTTTC. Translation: CASSPGYFSGANVLTF.